This T cell receptor beta chain was obtained from a study (dated by TCRdb to the mid-2010s). Regarding the research as a whole: The study tested whether tumor-infiltrating Tregs in breast cancer are recruited from blood Tregs or converted in situ from other CD4+ T cell subsets. Results the study describes overall, beyond this receptor: The validation in the larger cohort was limited to a single TCR beta V-J rearrangement instead of whole repertoires. The TCR gene usage of tumor memory CD4+ T cells clustered together with blood and lymph node memory CD4+ cells and with lymph node naive CD4+ cells. The greatest overlap of tumor-infiltrating Treg TCR alpha and beta sequences was observed with tumor naive CD4+ T cells, followed by blood naive CD4+ T cells.

To purify naive CD4+ T cells, the Miltenyi Naive CD4+ T Cell Isolation kit was used, and CD25 microbeads served to deplete Tregs. Tregs, naive and memory CD4+ T cells from tumor, blood and ipsilateral draining lymph nodes of a handful of breast cancer patients underwent full-length TCR alpha and beta sequencing. Ficoll density gradient centrifugation was used to isolate mononuclear cells from lymph nodes or from approximately 50 ml of peripheral blood. Sorted cell populations were confirmed by FACS to exceed 90% purity. The CDR3 length equals 14 residues, ends included. Here the CDR3 DNA is all that survives: 42 bases in frame from base 1. V was cut back by 5 bases and J by 10 bases, leaving a gap of 20 bases between them. CDR1 is given as MNHEY and CDR2 as SVGAGI, both from the germline V gene. Amplification of full-length TCR variable regions was done by 5' RACE PCR using constant-region reverse primers, and this step was followed by semi-nested PCR with Nested Universal Primer A. The ReliaPrep RNA Cell Miniprep System was used to extract total RNA, which was then reverse transcribed into 5'RACE-ready cDNA with the SMARTer RACE 5'/3' Kit. Multiplex adaptors were used to barcode the full-length TCR alpha and beta libraries, which were then sequenced on an Illumina MiSeq. As for the original processing: For each of nine subset-tissue groups, sequencing data from the five patients were pooled, and the groups were then compared using unsupervised clustering of TCR gene usage. Repertoire similarity was calculated with the Morisita-Horn index, weighting shared sequences by their contribution to each repertoire. TCRdb reprocessing: public reads trimmed at Q25 with fastp, clones called with MiXCR, in-frame beta chains kept. Rows are combined by CDR3 protein, so each entry shows the most common genes and DNA. The V and J calls and clone size are TCRdb's, not the authors'. The sample table lists fewer than 60,000 distinct CDR3 sequences, 25% to 30% of them with a count of one. The ten top clones hold 2% to 2.5% of the sample.

About this clonotype itself: Its antigen has not been determined. The CDR3 end shows no conserved phenylalanine or tryptophan, and so a read error is likely.

The rearranged segments are TRBV6-5 and TRBJ2-5; the D call is possibly TRBD1 or TRBD2, each sharing 6 bases. This clonotype originated in a female donor with breast cancer. Sequenced sample: naive CD4+ T cells sorted from blood. The meaning of the sample's cell subset or site label: naive CD4+ T cells, CD4+CD45RA+CD25-. DNA sequence: TGTGCCAGCAGTCCCAGGACTACAAGGGGGGTCCAGTACCTC. Translated, it reads CASSPRTTRGVQYL.